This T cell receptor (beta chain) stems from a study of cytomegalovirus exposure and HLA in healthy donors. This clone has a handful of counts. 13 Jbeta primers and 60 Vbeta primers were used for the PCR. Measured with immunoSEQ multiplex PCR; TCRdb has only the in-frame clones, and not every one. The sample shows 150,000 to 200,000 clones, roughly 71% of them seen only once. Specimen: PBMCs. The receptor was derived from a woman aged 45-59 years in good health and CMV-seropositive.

The CDR3 reads CASSGRDGWAQYF. Written as DNA, the CDR3 is TGTGCCAGCAGCGGGAGGGATGGATGGGCCCAGTACTTC. The chain joins TRBV5-4 to TRBJ2-5, with 7 bases aligning to TRBD2. The V gene's germline CDR1 is SGHNT and CDR2 YYREEE (reference sequence). The trim removed 4 bases at V and 9 bases at J, leaving 9 bases unmatched. The CDR3 totals 13 residues.